This T cell receptor (beta chain) was recorded in a study of T cells in Graves' hyperthyroidism and ophthalmopathy. Points from the study as a whole: Ophthalmopathy got predicted by the model a median about 6.5 months before its onset.

This clonotype was recorded many times. Its antigen remains unknown. TCR beta CDR3 region amplification was performed from RNA transcripts. TCR CDR3 underwent first-round RT-PCR with the HTBI primer set. A single record per CDR3 protein comes from TCRdb applying MiXCR to the multiplex PCR reads. The data show roughly 570,000 distinct CDR3 sequences, less than 20% seen once. CDR1 and CDR2 from the germline V gene are SGHDN and FVKESK. The CDR3 loop spans 16 amino acids. The ends were cut back, 1 base at V and 0 bases at J, with 13 bases in the middle. This sequence was found in a woman in her 30s with Graves' hyperthyroidism. Sequencing was done on a sample of blood. This chain joins TRBV14 and TRBJ2-7, with D tentatively TRBD1 (6 bases). Written as DNA, the CDR3 is TGTGCCAGCAGCCAAGTCCCCGGACAGCGCTCCTACGAGCAGTACTTC. Translation: CASSQVPGQRSYEQYF.